A selection of T cell receptor beta chains follows, all from one sample in a study of CD8+ T cells in alopecia areata. The assay was immunoSEQ multiplex PCR, and TCRdb's table has in-frame clones only and misses some. The table lists more than 95,000 clones, 61% of them singletons. Sample: CD4+ T cells sorted from blood, taken at week 4, from a patient treated with tofacitinib. The source of these receptors is a human donor with alopecia areata. Each CDR3 is given with its conserved first and last residue. Fields, in order: D gene, J gene, clone size, V gene, CDR3 DNA, CDR3 protein. D genes are given only for firm matches. Not all rows give a size; the values are once, few, many and, for expanded clones, a class.

.,TRBJ2-3,.,TRBV7-2,TGTGCCAGCAGGTTAGCGGCGACTAGCACAGATACGCAGTATTTT,CASRLAATSTDTQYF
TRBD2,TRBJ2-3,.,TRBV5-1,TGCGCCAGCGAAACTAGCGGGGGGGCCACAGATACGCAGTATTTT,CASETSGGATDTQYF
.,TRBJ2-7,many,TRBV11-2,TGTGCCAGCAGCCCTCTAGCCCAAGAGCAGTACTTC,CASSPLAQEQYF
TRBD1,TRBJ2-3,few,TRBV30,TGTGCCTGGAGTGAGACAGGGAAGTGGGATACGCAGTATTTT,CAWSETGKWDTQYF
.,TRBJ2-3,few,TRBV29-1,TGCAGCGTTGAGAATCAGTCCACAGATACGCAGTATTTT,CSVENQSTDTQYF
.,TRBJ1-6,.,TRBV19,TGTGCCAGTAGAACACCAGAGACTGGCCTCCACTTT,CASRTPETGLHF
.,TRBJ2-1,.,TRBV7-2,TGTGCCAGCAGCTTAACCAGAAACGGTGAGCAGTTCTTC,CASSLTRNGEQFF
.,TRBJ2-5,.,TRBV5-1,TGCGCCAGCAAGGGACCAAACGAGGAGACCCAGTACTTC,CASKGPNEETQYF
TRBD2,TRBJ2-5,.,TRBV7-2,TGTGCCAGCAGCGCAACTAGCGACCAAGAGACCCAGTACTTC,CASSATSDQETQYF
.,TRBJ1-2,.,TRBV5-1,TGCGCCAGCAGTTATGGAACTTCGAACAGGGCCACTTACTATGGCTACACCTTC,CASSYGTSNRATYYGYTF
TRBD1,TRBJ1-1,.,TRBV29-1,TGCAGCGTTGTTTTTATGACAGGGAGGCACACTGAAGCTTTCTTT,CSVVFMTGRHTEAFF
TRBD1,TRBJ2-1,.,TRBV29-1,TGCAGCGTGGTCGGGACAGATGAGCAGTTCTTC,CSVVGTDEQFF
.,TRBJ1-2,.,TRBV6-5,TGTGACTGGGCGGTGAACTATGGCTACACCTTC,CDWAVNYGYTF
TRBD2,TRBJ2-1,.,TRBV7-8,TGTGCCAGCAGCGTAGGACTAGCGGGAGTACCCAGCTCCTACAATGAGCAGTTCTTC,CASSVGLAGVPSSYNEQFF
.,TRBJ2-5,.,TRBV7-9,TGTGCCAGCAGCTTTGAGGGGGTTACCCAGTACTTC,CASSFEGVTQYF
.,TRBJ2-3,once,TRBV25-1,TGTGCCAGCAGTTACAGGGAGGGATTTATGCAGTATTTT,CASSYREGFMQYF
TRBD2,TRBJ2-3,.,TRBV5-1,TGCGCCAGCAGCTTGGGCACTAGCGTTAGCACAGATACGCAGTATTTT,CASSLGTSVSTDTQYF
.,TRBJ2-2,once,TRBV28,TGTGCCAGCAGTCCTCCCGGGGATCTGCCCGGGGAGCTGTTTTTT,CASSPPGDLPGELFF
.,TRBJ1-1,.,TRBV5-4,TGTGCCAGCAGCTTTCGGGGTACTGAAGCTTTCTTT,CASSFRGTEAFF
TRBD1,TRBJ1-2,.,TRBV2,TGTGCCAGCAGCGCGACAGGGGCAGGCTATGGCTACACCTTC,CASSATGAGYGYTF
TRBD1,TRBJ2-7,.,TRBV28,TGTGCCAGCATATCCTGGGGACAGGGGGCAAGGGAGCAGTACTTC,CASISWGQGAREQYF
.,TRBJ1-5,.,TRBV30,TGTGCCTGGAGTGCCCCGGGGGCGAGCAATCAGCCCCAGCATTTT,CAWSAPGASNQPQHF
TRBD1,TRBJ2-1,.,TRBV5-6,TGTGCCAGCAGCAAGGACAGGGGGGATGAGCAGTTCTTC,CASSKDRGDEQFF
.,TRBJ1-5,.,TRBV7-2,TGTGCCAGCAGCTTAAGCAGAAATCAGCCCCAGCATTTT,CASSLSRNQPQHF
.,TRBJ1-4,few,TRBV6-6,TGTGCCAGCAGTTACTCTTATGAAAAACTGTTTTTT,CASSYSYEKLFF
.,TRBJ1-2,.,TRBV10-3,TGTGCCATCAGTGACCCTACGCAGGGACGTGGCTACACCTTC,CAISDPTQGRGYTF
.,TRBJ1-1,.,TRBV6-1,TGTGCCAGCAGTACTCTCAGGGGAGGGGGTGAAGCTTTCTTT,CASSTLRGGGEAFF
.,TRBJ1-5,few,TRBV28,TGTGCCAGCAGTCCCCCGGGGGGGAGTCAGCCCCAGCATTTT,CASSPPGGSQPQHF
.,TRBJ2-1,.,TRBV7-9,TGTGCCAGCAGCTTAGACGGAGGGGGTAGAGAGCAGTTCTTC,CASSLDGGGREQFF
.,TRBJ2-1,.,TRBV7-8,TGTGCCAGCAGCTCCCAAATTATCGCCAGCTCCTACAATGAGCAGTTCTTC,CASSSQIIASSYNEQFF
.,TRBJ1-1,.,TRBV4-2,TGTGCCAGCAGCCAAGAGGGCCACACTGAAGCTTTCTTT,CASSQEGHTEAFF
.,TRBJ1-2,.,TRBV29-1,TGCAGCGTTGAAGAGTTAAGGGTTAATACCTTC,CSVEELRVNTF
.,TRBJ2-1,.,TRBV20-1,TGCAGTGCTGATGGAAGAAATGAGCAGTTCTTC,CSADGRNEQFF
.,TRBJ2-2,.,TRBV7-2,TGTGCCAGCAGCCCACAGGGGGGGGACGGGGAGCTGTTTTTT,CASSPQGGDGELFF
TRBD2,TRBJ2-3,few,TRBV29-1,TGCAGCGTCTTACTAGCGGGGGGCTCAGCTACCCAGTATTTT,CSVLLAGGSATQYF
.,TRBJ1-1,.,TRBV5-4,TGTGCCAGCCCATCCGGGGCCAACACTGAAGCTTTCTTT,CASPSGANTEAFF
.,TRBJ1-1,.,TRBV30,TGTGCCTGGAGCAACCAAGGGGGGACTGAAGCTTTCTTT,CAWSNQGGTEAFF
.,TRBJ1-6,.,TRBV2,TGTGCCAGCAGGGAAGTCGACAATAATTCACCCCTCCACTTT,CASREVDNNSPLHF
TRBD1,TRBJ2-7,.,TRBV2,TGTGCCAGCAGTGAAAACTTAGGACAGGTCGAGTACTTC,CASSENLGQVEYF
TRBD2,TRBJ2-5,.,TRBV7-2,TGTGCCAGCAGCCGAAATGTAGCGGGAGGGGGAGAGACCCAGTACTTC,CASSRNVAGGGETQYF
.,TRBJ2-1,few,TRBV27,TGTGCCAGCAGTTCACGACCTAACAATGAGCAGTTCTTC,CASSSRPNNEQFF
.,TRBJ1-5,.,TRBV7-9,TGTGCCAGCAGCTTATCGGGGGGTAATCAGCCCCAGCATTTT,CASSLSGGNQPQHF
TRBD1,TRBJ1-2,.,TRBV4-1,TGCGCCAGCAGCCAAGATCAAGGGACAGGGACCTATGGCTACACCTTC,CASSQDQGTGTYGYTF
TRBD1,TRBJ2-7,.,TRBV15,TGTGCCACCAGCAGAGGGGGGGGACAGGGCTCCTACGAGCAGTACTTC,CATSRGGGQGSYEQYF
.,TRBJ1-1,.,TRBV7-2,TGTGCCAGCAGCGCCGGACAAGCGAACACTGAAGCTTTCTTT,CASSAGQANTEAFF
TRBD1,TRBJ1-1,.,TRBV7-2,TGTGCCAGCAGCTTAGCCGGGACAGGGAACACTGAAGCTTTCTTT,CASSLAGTGNTEAFF